Following are 31 T cell receptor beta chains from one sample sequenced in a study of blood T cell repertoires in COVID-19. Data came from immunoSEQ multiplex PCR; TCRdb stores just in-frame clones and leaves some out. This table holds about 190,000 clones, more than 70% found once. The sequenced sample was PBMCs or T cells enriched from blood (not recorded which). These receptors all come from a woman between 25 and 40 years old who had recovered from COVID-19.

The genes are TRBV5-1 and TRBJ1-2, with a weak D call TRBD1 (6 bases). Deletions cut 3 bases from V and 7 bases from J, with 13 bases between. The CDR3 has 13 residues. Germline assignment: CDR1 SGHRS and CDR2 YFSETQ. The CDR3 DNA reads as TGCGCCAGCAGCTCCCTTACAGGGTCTGGCTACACCTTC. This gives the protein CASSSLTGSGYTF.

This chain uses TRBV27 with TRBJ2-7; D possibly corresponds to TRBD2 (5 bases). CDR1 MNHEY and CDR2 SMNVEV come from the germline V gene (reference sequence). Deletions cut 3 bases from V and 3 bases from J, with 12 bases between. CDR3 length equals 14 residues. The CDR3 nucleotides are TGTGCCAGCAGTTTGCGAGGGAGCGTCTACGAGCAGTACTTC. Residues: CASSLRGSVYEQYF.

This rearrangement joins TRBV6-2 or TRBV6-3 to TRBJ1-3; D possibly corresponds to TRBD1 (5 bases). V shed 2 bases and J shed 2 bases, with 7 bases lying between them. Germline CDR1 reads MNHEY; CDR2 reads SVGEGT. CDR3 length: 14 amino acids. The CDR3 loop reads CASSYATAGNTIYF. The CDR3 DNA sequence: TGTGCCAGCAGTTACGCGACAGCTGGAAACACCATATATTTT.

This chain uses TRBV27 with TRBJ1-6; no clear D. The CDR3 runs 15 residues. V was shortened by 3 bases and J by 4 bases, with 10 bases between the two germline ends. Per germline, CDR1 MNHEY and CDR2 SMNVEV (reference sequence). CDR3 nucleotides: TGTGCCAGCAGTTTCGGGATGGGGTATAATTCACCCCTCCACTTT. This encodes CASSFGMGYNSPLHF.

The chain carries TRBV29-1 and TRBJ2-2; possible D gene TRBD2, 5 bases. Trimming took 6 bases from V and 6 from J, leaving 14 bases between them. Germline V gene sequence: CDR1 SQVTM, CDR2 ANQGSEA. The CDR3 spans 13 residues. The chain's CDR3 is CSVRVLRAGELFF. The DNA of the CDR3 is TGCAGCGTGAGGGTCTTACGGGCCGGGGAGCTGTTTTTT.

This clone was recorded a few times. The chain combines TRBV19 with TRBJ2-2, with D possibly being TRBD2 (6 bases). V was cut by 5 bases and J by 5 bases, with 15 bases left in between. The CDR3 is made up of 15 amino acids. Per germline, CDR1 LNHDA and CDR2 SQIVND (reference sequence). The CDR3 nucleotides read TGTGCCAGTAGTCCGGGGGTGCGAGGGACCGGGGAGCTGTTTTTT. It codes for CASSPGVRGTGELFF. The variable domain in full, completed from reference TRBV19 and TRBJ2-2, reads DGGITQSPKYLFRKEGQNVTLSCEQNLNHDAMYWYRQDPGQGLRLIYYSQIVNDFQKGDIAEGYSVSREKKESFPLTVTSAQKNPTAFYLCASSPGVRGTGELFFGEGSRLTVL.

V usage is TRBV7-6 and J usage is TRBJ2-7, with D perhaps TRBD2 (5 bases). In germline, CDR1 is SGHVS, CDR2 FNYEAQ. V was trimmed by 1 base and J by 5 bases, leaving 15 bases between them. This CDR3 has 15 amino acids. In DNA, the CDR3 is TGTGCCAGCAGCTTAGTCGAAGGTCGTAGCGACGAGCAGTACTTC. Translating gives CASSLVEGRSDEQYF.

The rearrangement links TRBV7-9 to TRBJ1-2; D unresolved. Deletions cut 2 bases from V and 4 bases from J, with 8 bases between. CDR1 is SEHNR and CDR2 is FQNEAQ in the germline V gene (reference sequence). CDR3 length: 13 residues. The CDR3 bases are TGTGCCAGCAGCTTATCATCGGGCTATGGCTACACCTTC. This encodes CASSLSSGYGYTF.

The V gene is TRBV12-3 or TRBV12-4, the J gene TRBJ2-7; no clear D gene. The CDR3 extends over 13 amino acids. Trimming shortened V by 2 bases and J by 2 bases, and 7 bases separated the two germline ends. In DNA, the CDR3 is TGTGCCAGCAGTTTAAGTGGCCCCTACGAGCAGTACTTC. Translation: CASSLSGPYEQYF.

The V call is TRBV5-6, the J call TRBJ2-5, with TRBD2 matching over 12 bases. Germline values: CDR1 SGHDT, CDR2 YYEEEE. V lost 5 bases to trimming and J lost 5 bases; unmatched junction nucleotides: 7. The CDR3 sequence is 15 residues long. For the CDR3, the DNA is TGTGCCAGCAGTACGACTAGCGGGAGTGTCGAGACCCAGTACTTC. It specifies CASSTTSGSVETQYF.

The chain recombines TRBV3-1 (or the pseudogene TRBV3-2) with TRBJ2-1; tentative D call: TRBD2 (5 bases). The CDR3 runs 13 residues. Trimming left V 6 bases short and J 5 bases short, with 11 bases between. From germline, CDR1 is LGHDT and CDR2 YNNKEL (reference sequence). The CDR3 DNA reads as TGTGCCAGCAGACCTTCCGGGAACAATGAGCAGTTCTTC. It yields the protein CASRPSGNNEQFF.

The gene calls are TRBV4-1 and TRBJ1-3; 8 bases map to TRBD1. The J segment lost 1 base and the V segment lost 1 base, leaving 0 bases of the junction unmatched. Germline CDR1 and CDR2: MGHRA and YSYEKL. The CDR3 has 15 residues. The CDR3 nucleotides read TGCGCCAGCAGCCAAGGGACAGGGTCTGGAAACACCATATATTTT. It encodes CASSQGTGSGNTIYF.

V gene TRBV3-1 (or the pseudogene TRBV3-2) combines with J gene TRBJ1-2; the D is unclear. V was pared by 0 bases and J by 4 bases, with 15 bases between. Per germline, CDR1 LGHDT and CDR2 YNNKEL (reference sequence). The CDR3 runs 16 residues. The CDR3 DNA follows: TGTGCCAGCAGCCAAGATCTATCCGGGTTTGGCTATGGCTACACCTTC. This encodes CASSQDLSGFGYGYTF.

This clone has a single count. The V call is TRBV12-3 or TRBV12-4, the J call TRBJ2-7, with 8 bases identical to TRBD2. CDR3 length: 12 residues. Losses at the gene ends were 6 bases for V and 4 bases for J; bases not matched to a gene: 2. For the CDR3, the DNA is TGTGCCAGCAGCTCGGGGGGGTACGAGCAGTACTTC. It specifies CASSSGGYEQYF.

The chain combines TRBV3-1 (or the pseudogene TRBV3-2) with TRBJ2-1; the match to TRBD2 covers 12 bases. CDR1 and CDR2 from the germline V gene are LGHDT and YNNKEL (reference sequence). The CDR3 sequence is 19 residues long. V lost 1 base, J lost 4 bases, and 11 bases stayed unmatched. This CDR3 is CASSQVGATSGRSYNEQFF. The CDR3, as DNA: TGTGCCAGCAGCCAAGTGGGGGCGACTAGCGGGAGAAGTTACAATGAGCAGTTCTTC.

This clone was seen only once. The CDR3 region has the DNA TGTGCCAGCTCACCACAGCAATCTGGAAACACCATATATTTT. It yields the protein CASSPQQSGNTIYF. The chain recombines TRBV18 with TRBJ1-3; D unresolved. Germline V gives CDR1 KGHSH, CDR2 LQKENI. The CDR3 has 14 residues. The V gene lost 1 base and the J gene lost 1 base, with 5 bases spanning the gap.

This chain joins TRBV18 and TRBJ1-3; possible D gene TRBD1, 5 bases. There are 15 residues in the CDR3. V shed 3 bases and J shed 1 base, with 10 bases lying between them. CDR1 is KGHSH and CDR2 is LQKENI in the germline V gene. The CDR3 coding sequence is TGTGCCAGCTCACCTACCGGGACTTCTGGAAACACCATATATTTT. Its translation: CASSPTGTSGNTIYF.

In this sample, this clone turned up once. The chain recombines TRBV28 with TRBJ1-5; the match to TRBD1 covers 8 bases. V was clipped by 9 bases and J by 6 bases; unmatched bases: 7. The germline V gene has CDR1 MDHEN and CDR2 SYDVKM. This CDR3 spans 13 amino acids. This CDR3 reads CASSDRVFQPQHF. In nucleotides, the CDR3 is TGTGCCAGTTCGGACAGGGTATTTCAGCCCCAGCATTTT.

This sequence joins TRBV19 and TRBJ2-5, with D perhaps matching TRBD1 (5 bases). The CDR3 loop spans 13 amino acids. Germline V lookup: CDR1 LNHDA, CDR2 SQIVND (reference sequence). The V end was cut by 3 bases, the J end by 3 bases, with 8 bases between. The CDR3 loop is CASSIVQEETQYF. The CDR3 region has the DNA TGTGCCAGTAGTATCGTACAGGAAGAGACCCAGTACTTC.

This clone was detected once. This rearrangement joins TRBV28 to TRBJ2-1; no definite D call. This CDR3 is built from 15 residues. CDR1 is MDHEN, CDR2 SYDVKM, per germline. V was pared by 4 bases and J by 4 bases, with 14 bases between. For the CDR3, the DNA is TGTGCCAGCAGTTCCCCGACGCCCGGGTACAATGAGCAGTTCTTC. Translated: CASSSPTPGYNEQFF.

The chain carries TRBV15 and TRBJ2-1; D may be TRBD2 (6 bases). V lost 5 bases and J 10 bases, leaving 18 bases between the germline ends. Germline-derived CDR1 and CDR2 are LNHNV and YYDKDF (reference sequence). The CDR3 length is 14 residues. The CDR3 bases are TGTGCCACCAGCGGACCCCTCTCGGCGGGAGAGCAGTTCTTC. Its translation: CATSGPLSAGEQFF.

The DNA for the CDR3 is TGCGCCAGCAGTACCGGGACTAGCAACTACGAGCAGTACTTC. It encodes CASSTGTSNYEQYF. The chain joins TRBV10-1 to TRBJ2-7; 9 bases align to TRBD2. The CDR3 has 14 amino acids. CDR1 is WNHNN and CDR2 is SYGVQD in the germline V gene (reference sequence). J was trimmed by 3 bases and V by 5 bases; bases with no gene match: 5.

The chain recombines TRBV7-2 with TRBJ2-1; D not resolved. The V and J ends lost 1 base and 1 base respectively, with 14 bases between them. This CDR3 is 17 amino acids long. CDR1 SGHTA and CDR2 FQGNSA come from the germline V gene. The CDR3 bases are TGTGCCAGCAGCTTAGAATCGAGTTGGTGGTCCTACAATGAGCAGTTCTTC. Its protein product is CASSLESSWWSYNEQFF.

V gene TRBV7-8 combines with J gene TRBJ1-2; D is unresolved. The CDR3 is 14 amino acids. With 5 bases removed from V and 8 bases from J, the gap between germline ends came to 18 bases. Germline-derived CDR1 and CDR2 are SGHVS and FQNEAQ. DNA for the CDR3: TGTGCCAGCAGCGCAAAATTAGAGACATACGGCTACACCTTC. It specifies CASSAKLETYGYTF. The full variable domain, rest sourced from reference TRBV7-8 and TRBJ1-2, is GAGVSQSPRYKVAKRGQDVALRCDPISGHVSLFWYQQALGQGPEFLTYFQNEAQLDKSGLPSDRFFAERPEGSVSTLKIQRTQQEDSAVYLCASSAKLETYGYTFGSGTRLTVV.

The rearrangement uses TRBV10-3 and TRBJ1-3, with 7 bases that match TRBD1. This CDR3 spans 14 amino acids. Germline trimming cut 4 bases from V and 8 bases from J; bases unmatched to any gene: 8. From germline, CDR1 is ENHRY and CDR2 SYGVKD. CDR3 loop: CAISGDRARDTIYF. The CDR3 nucleotides are TGTGCCATCAGTGGAGACAGGGCCAGAGACACCATATATTTT.

V is TRBV19 and J is TRBJ2-7; no clear D. Trimming left V 10 bases short and J 0 bases short, with 16 bases between. The CDR3 sequence is 14 residues long. Germline V gene sequence: CDR1 LNHDA, CDR2 SQIVND (reference sequence). The CDR3 reads CATSPQVASYEQYF. The DNA of the CDR3 is TGTGCCACCTCACCCCAGGTTGCCTCCTACGAGCAGTACTTC.

The V call is TRBV5-1, the J call TRBJ1-2, with 9 bases matching TRBD1. Germline trimming cut 9 bases from V and 4 bases from J; bases unmatched to any gene: 10. Germline values: CDR1 SGHRS, CDR2 YFSETQ. The CDR3 is 14 residues long. The CDR3 DNA follows: TGCGCCACCATAAAACAGGGGGCAGGCTATGGCTACACCTTC. This gives the protein CATIKQGAGYGYTF.

The gene calls are TRBV29-1 and TRBJ2-2; the match to TRBD2 covers 13 bases. V was clipped by 6 bases and J by 4 bases; unmatched bases: 8. CDR3 length equals 16 residues. Germline CDR1 and CDR2: SQVTM and ANQGSEA. The CDR3 sequence: CSVRTSGRGGTGELFF. DNA of the CDR3: TGCAGCGTCCGGACTAGCGGGAGAGGAGGCACCGGGGAGCTGTTTTTT.

The J gene is TRBJ2-3, the V gene TRBV10-3, with 10 bases identical to TRBD2. The CDR3 runs 18 residues. Trimming removed 3 bases from V and 0 bases from J; junction bases left unmatched: 9. Germline V gene lookup returns CDR1 ENHRY and CDR2 SYGVKD. The CDR3 DNA is TGTGCCATCAGTGATCGCGGGGGTAGCGGGAGGAGCACAGATACGCAGTATTTT. It translates to CAISDRGGSGRSTDTQYF.

Details on this clone: Given a much more abundant clone one base away, this may be a read error. Other DNA sequences within the sample encode an identical CDR3. This chain joins TRBV3-1 (or the pseudogene TRBV3-2) and TRBJ2-2; a possible D gene is TRBD2 (6 bases). Germline V gene sequence: CDR1 LGHDT, CDR2 YNNKEL (reference sequence). The CDR3 runs to 11 residues. V lost 3 bases and J lost 13, with 9 bases in between. CDR3: CASSQGGGLFF. The CDR3 nucleotides are TGTGCCAGCAGCCAGGGGGGTGGGCTGTTTTTT.

This chain uses TRBV19 with TRBJ1-5, with a weak D call TRBD1 (6 bases). The CDR3 loop spans 14 amino acids. V lost 6 bases, J lost 5 bases, and 14 bases lay in between. Germline V lookup: CDR1 LNHDA, CDR2 SQIVND (reference sequence). The CDR3: CASRVQGPYQPQHF. The CDR3 DNA reads as TGTGCCAGTAGAGTCCAGGGGCCCTATCAGCCCCAGCATTTT.